The rows below give T cell receptor beta chains drawn from one sample of a study of graft-versus-host responses after intestinal transplantation. Libraries were prepared by immunoSEQ multiplex PCR; TCRdb keeps only in-frame clonotypes and omits some of them. The table records around 110,000 clones, 93% of them present only once. No antigen has been identified for these receptors. The sequencing used unstimulated CD8+ T cells sorted from spleen or lymph node cells, collected before transplant. The receptors here all came from a human donor who was the organ donor for an intestinal transplant. Both conserved end residues are part of each CDR3. Fields, in order: CDR3 DNA, CDR3 protein, V gene, D gene, CDR3 length, clone size, J gene. A D gene is named only where the DNA matches it firmly. The size of a clone is reported for some rows only, either as once, few or many, or as a class for expanded clones.

cdr3_nt: TGTGCCAGCAGCCGACCCCCGGGACAGGAGGTAGAAGCTTTCTTT
cdr3_aa: CASSRPPGQEVEAFF
v_call: TRBV7-9
d_call: TRBD1
cdr3_length: 15
clone_size: NA
j_call: TRBJ1-1

cdr3_nt: TGTGCCAGCAAGGGCCCCAGCCCAACTAATGAAAAACTGTTTTTT
cdr3_aa: CASKGPSPTNEKLFF
v_call: TRBV28
d_call: NA
cdr3_length: 15
clone_size: NA
j_call: TRBJ1-4

cdr3_nt: TGTGCCAGCAGCTTATCGCCGGCAGATACGCAGTATTTT
cdr3_aa: CASSLSPADTQYF
v_call: TRBV5-6
d_call: NA
cdr3_length: 13
clone_size: NA
j_call: TRBJ2-3

cdr3_nt: TGCGCCAGCGCCACCTTGGACAGCTGGAACTATGGCTACACCTTC
cdr3_aa: CASATLDSWNYGYTF
v_call: TRBV4-1
d_call: NA
cdr3_length: 15
clone_size: NA
j_call: TRBJ1-2

cdr3_nt: TGTGCCAGCAGCTCCGCCGGGACAGGGGGCTTGGGAGATCAGCCCCAGCATTTT
cdr3_aa: CASSSAGTGGLGDQPQHF
v_call: TRBV7-8
d_call: TRBD1
cdr3_length: 18
clone_size: once
j_call: TRBJ1-5

cdr3_nt: TGTGCCAGCAAGAGTCTTCGGGAGACCAATGAGCAGTTCTTC
cdr3_aa: CASKSLRETNEQFF
v_call: TRBV6-1
d_call: NA
cdr3_length: 14
clone_size: NA
j_call: TRBJ2-1

cdr3_nt: TGCGCCAGCAGCCAACAAAAGACTAGCGGGGAAACGTACAATGAGCAGTTCTTC
cdr3_aa: CASSQQKTSGETYNEQFF
v_call: TRBV5-1
d_call: TRBD2
cdr3_length: 18
clone_size: NA
j_call: TRBJ2-1

cdr3_nt: TGCGCCAGCAGCCAAGACAGGGGGATGGGAAACACCATATATTTT
cdr3_aa: CASSQDRGMGNTIYF
v_call: TRBV4-3
d_call: TRBD1
cdr3_length: 15
clone_size: NA
j_call: TRBJ1-3

cdr3_nt: TGTGCCAGTAGTACCCTTATTTGGTGGCAGCACCAGCATTTT
cdr3_aa: CASSTLIWWQHQHF
v_call: TRBV19
d_call: NA
cdr3_length: 14
clone_size: NA
j_call: TRBJ1-5

cdr3_nt: TGTGCCTGGGGACTAGCGGGAGGAGAGCAGTTCTTC
cdr3_aa: CAWGLAGGEQFF
v_call: TRBV30
d_call: TRBD2
cdr3_length: 12
clone_size: NA
j_call: TRBJ2-1

cdr3_nt: TGTGCCAGCAGGGGCGCAGGGGGCGCGGGGACCGGGGAGCTGTTTTTT
cdr3_aa: CASRGAGGAGTGELFF
v_call: TRBV27
d_call: TRBD1
cdr3_length: 16
clone_size: NA
j_call: TRBJ2-2

cdr3_nt: TGTGCCAGCAGCTTCGAGGGAGTGGCGAATGAGCAGTTCTTC
cdr3_aa: CASSFEGVANEQFF
v_call: TRBV7-8
d_call: NA
cdr3_length: 14
clone_size: NA
j_call: TRBJ2-1

cdr3_nt: TGCGCCAGCAGCCAAGATCCCCCGCGGGAGCTTATCTACAATGAGCAGTTCTTC
cdr3_aa: CASSQDPPRELIYNEQFF
v_call: TRBV4-1
d_call: TRBD2
cdr3_length: 18
clone_size: NA
j_call: TRBJ2-1

cdr3_nt: TGCGCCAGCAGCCAAGAATCCAGCCCCTACAATGAGCAGTTCTTC
cdr3_aa: CASSQESSPYNEQFF
v_call: TRBV4-3
d_call: NA
cdr3_length: 15
clone_size: NA
j_call: TRBJ2-1

cdr3_nt: TGTGCCAGCAGCCCGACAGGCCCCTACAATGAGCAGTTCTTC
cdr3_aa: CASSPTGPYNEQFF
v_call: TRBV27
d_call: NA
cdr3_length: 14
clone_size: NA
j_call: TRBJ2-1

cdr3_nt: TGTGCCAGCAGTTTGGAGTACTACTCCACCGGGGAGCTGTTTTTT
cdr3_aa: CASSLEYYSTGELFF
v_call: TRBV28
d_call: NA
cdr3_length: 15
clone_size: NA
j_call: TRBJ2-2

cdr3_nt: TGTGCCAGCAGTGAAGCGCCGGATAGGCGTAACTATGGCTACACCTTC
cdr3_aa: CASSEAPDRRNYGYTF
v_call: TRBV2
d_call: NA
cdr3_length: 16
clone_size: NA
j_call: TRBJ1-2

cdr3_nt: TGTGCCAGCAGCAAAGGGACATCCTACGAGCAGTACTTC
cdr3_aa: CASSKGTSYEQYF
v_call: TRBV21-1
d_call: NA
cdr3_length: 13
clone_size: NA
j_call: TRBJ2-7

cdr3_nt: TGTGCCAGCAGTATCGGACTCCGATACAATGAGCAGTTCTTC
cdr3_aa: CASSIGLRYNEQFF
v_call: TRBV2
d_call: NA
cdr3_length: 14
clone_size: NA
j_call: TRBJ2-1